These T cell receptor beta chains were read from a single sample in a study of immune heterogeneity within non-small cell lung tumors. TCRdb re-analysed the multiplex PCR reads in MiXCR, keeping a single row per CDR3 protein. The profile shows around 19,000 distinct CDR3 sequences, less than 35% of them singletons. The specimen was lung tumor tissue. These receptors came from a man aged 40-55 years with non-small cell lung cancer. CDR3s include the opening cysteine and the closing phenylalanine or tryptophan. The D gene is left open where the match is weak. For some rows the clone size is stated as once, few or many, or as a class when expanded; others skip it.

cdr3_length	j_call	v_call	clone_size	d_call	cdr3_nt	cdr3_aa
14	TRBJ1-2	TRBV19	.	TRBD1	TGTGCCAGTAGCCCGGGACAGGGTTCACCTGGCTACACCTTC	CASSPGQGSPGYTF
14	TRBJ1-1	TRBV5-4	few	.	TGTGCCAGCAGCTTGAGATCCGGAGGCACTGAAGCTTTCTTT	CASSLRSGGTEAFF
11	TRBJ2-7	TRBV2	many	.	TGTGCCAGCAGTGACCAGGTAGAGCAGTACTTC	CASSDQVEQYF
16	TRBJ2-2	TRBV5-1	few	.	TGCGCCAGCAGCTTGGCTCCGACAGGCTTGGGCGGGGAGCTGTTTTTT	CASSLAPTGLGGELFF
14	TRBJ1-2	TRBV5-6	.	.	TGTGCCAGCAACTTAGGGACACCTGGATATGGCTACACCTTC	CASNLGTPGYGYTF
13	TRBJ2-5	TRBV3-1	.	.	TGTGCCAGCAGCCAAGGGTTTCAAGAGACCCAGTACTTC	CASSQGFQETQYF
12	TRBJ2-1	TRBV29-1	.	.	TGCAGCGTTGGGTCAGAGAGGAATGAGCAGTTCTTC	CSVGSERNEQFF
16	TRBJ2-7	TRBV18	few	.	TGTGCCAGCTCACCTCCTTCGCGCCAGGGGGGCAACGAGCAGTACTTC	CASSPPSRQGGNEQYF
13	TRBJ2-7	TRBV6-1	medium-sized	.	TGTGCCAGCACCCAAGGGAGTACCTACGAGCAGTACTTC	CASTQGSTYEQYF
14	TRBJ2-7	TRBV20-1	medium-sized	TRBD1	TGCAGTGCTATCTTGACAGGGGGGGCCTACGAGCAGTACTTC	CSAILTGGAYEQYF
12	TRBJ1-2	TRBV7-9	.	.	TGTGCCAGCAGCCTACAGGCTTGGGGCTACACCTTC	CASSLQAWGYTF
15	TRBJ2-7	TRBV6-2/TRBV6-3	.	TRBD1	TGTGCCAGCAGTGACTTCGGGACAGGGGCCTACGAGCAGTACTTC	CASSDFGTGAYEQYF
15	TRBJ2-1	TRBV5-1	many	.	TGCGCCAGCAGCGGGGGACTCCCTCAGGTGAATGAGCAGTTCTTC	CASSGGLPQVNEQFF
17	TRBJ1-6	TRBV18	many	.	TGTGCCAGCTCAAGGTACGGCGGGGGCTTCGACAATTCACCCCTCCACTTT	CASSRYGGGFDNSPLHF
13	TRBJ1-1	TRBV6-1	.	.	TGTGCCAGCAGTGAACGGCAGACTACTGAAGCTTTCTTT	CASSERQTTEAFF
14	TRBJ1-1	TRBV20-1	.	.	TGCAGTGCTAGAACCTCAACAGGGAACACTGAAGCTTTCTTT	CSARTSTGNTEAFF
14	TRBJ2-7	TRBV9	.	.	TGTGCCAGCAGCGTAGGTTCTAGCGTCTACGAGCAGTACTTC	CASSVGSSVYEQYF
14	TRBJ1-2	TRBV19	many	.	TGTGCCAGTAGTATAGGAACCTCGGGAGGTGGCTACACCTTC	CASSIGTSGGGYTF
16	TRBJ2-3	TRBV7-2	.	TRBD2	TGTGCCAGCAGCTTGAGGCGGGAAGCGGGAGTAGATACGCAGTATTTT	CASSLRREAGVDTQYF
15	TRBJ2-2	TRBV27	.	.	TGTGCCAGCAGGCAAGGTGTCTATAGCACCGGGGAGCTGTTTTTT	CASRQGVYSTGELFF
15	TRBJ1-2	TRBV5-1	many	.	TGCGCCAGCAGCTTGGGGGGGGGCACCCCCTATGGCTACACCTTC	CASSLGGGTPYGYTF
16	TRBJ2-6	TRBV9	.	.	TGTGCCGGCAGCCTGACCGGGACAACTGGGGCCAACGTCCTGACTTTC	CAGSLTGTTGANVLTF
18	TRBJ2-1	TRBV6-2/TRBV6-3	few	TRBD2	TGTGCCAGCAGTAAGAGACTAGCGGGAGCCAACTCCTACAATGAGCAGTTCTTC	CASSKRLAGANSYNEQFF
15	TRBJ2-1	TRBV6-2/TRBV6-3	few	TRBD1	TGTGCCAGCAGTCCCCGACAGGGGGGCTACAATGAGCAGTTCTTC	CASSPRQGGYNEQFF
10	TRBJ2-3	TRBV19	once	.	TGTGCCAGTAGTAGAGATACGCAGTATTTT	CASSRDTQYF
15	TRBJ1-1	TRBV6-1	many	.	TGTGCCAGCAGTAACCCGACAGGTTGGGACACTGAAGCTTTCTTT	CASSNPTGWDTEAFF
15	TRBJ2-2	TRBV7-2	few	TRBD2	TGTGCCAGCAGCCTGACTAGCGGGAGGGCCGGGGAGCTGTTTTTT	CASSLTSGRAGELFF
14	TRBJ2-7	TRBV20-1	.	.	TGCAGTGCTATACACGGACAGAACTCCTACGAGCAGTACTTC	CSAIHGQNSYEQYF
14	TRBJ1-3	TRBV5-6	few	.	TGTGCCAGCAGCTTGCGGTCAGGGCGAAACACCATATATTTT	CASSLRSGRNTIYF
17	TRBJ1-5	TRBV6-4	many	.	TGTGCCAGCAGTGGGGGTACCAGAGACAGGATCGATCAGCCCCAGCATTTT	CASSGGTRDRIDQPQHF
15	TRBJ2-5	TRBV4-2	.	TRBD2	TGTGCCAGCAGCCCAAAGCGGGATAGTCAAGAGACCCAGTACTTC	CASSPKRDSQETQYF
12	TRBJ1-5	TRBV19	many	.	TGTGCCAGTAGTATAGGACTACAGCCCCAGCATTTT	CASSIGLQPQHF